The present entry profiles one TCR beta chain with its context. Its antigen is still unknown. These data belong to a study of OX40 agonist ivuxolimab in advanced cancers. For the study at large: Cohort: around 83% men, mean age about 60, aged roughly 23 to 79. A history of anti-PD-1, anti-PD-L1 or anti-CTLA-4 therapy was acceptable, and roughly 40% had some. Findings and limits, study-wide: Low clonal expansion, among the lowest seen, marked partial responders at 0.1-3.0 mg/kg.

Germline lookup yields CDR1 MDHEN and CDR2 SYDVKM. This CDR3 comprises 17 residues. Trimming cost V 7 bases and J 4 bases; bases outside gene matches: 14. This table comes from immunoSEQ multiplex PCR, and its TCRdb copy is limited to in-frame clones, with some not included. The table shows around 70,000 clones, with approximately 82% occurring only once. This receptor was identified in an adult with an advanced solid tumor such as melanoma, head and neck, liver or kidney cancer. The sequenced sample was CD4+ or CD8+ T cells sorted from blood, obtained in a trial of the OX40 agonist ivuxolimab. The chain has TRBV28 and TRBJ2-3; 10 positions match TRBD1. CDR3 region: CASNRRTGQGFADTQYF. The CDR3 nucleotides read TGTGCCAGCAACCGGAGGACGGGACAGGGGTTCGCAGATACGCAGTATTTT.